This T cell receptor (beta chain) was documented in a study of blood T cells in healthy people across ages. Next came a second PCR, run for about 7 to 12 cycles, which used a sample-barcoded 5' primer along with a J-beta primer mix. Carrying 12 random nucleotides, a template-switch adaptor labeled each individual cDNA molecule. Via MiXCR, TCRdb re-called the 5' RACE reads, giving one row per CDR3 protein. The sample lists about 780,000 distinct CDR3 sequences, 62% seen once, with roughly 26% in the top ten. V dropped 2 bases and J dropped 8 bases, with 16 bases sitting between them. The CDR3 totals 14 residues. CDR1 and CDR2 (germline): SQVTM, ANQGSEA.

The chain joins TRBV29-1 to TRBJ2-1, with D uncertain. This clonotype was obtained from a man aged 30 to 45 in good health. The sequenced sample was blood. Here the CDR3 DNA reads TGCAGCGTTGAAAGGCCATATGGCAAGGATGAGCAGTTCTTC. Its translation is CSVERPYGKDEQFF.